This T cell receptor (beta chain) was sequenced during a study of blood T cells in healthy people across ages. In germline, CDR1 is SGHVS, CDR2 FQNEAQ. V was pared by 6 bases and J by 11 bases, with 22 bases between. This CDR3 spans 14 amino acids. Next came a second PCR, run for roughly 6 to 11 cycles, which used a sample-barcoded 5' primer along with a J-beta primer mix. MiXCR was run by TCRdb on the 5' RACE reads, yielding one entry per CDR3 protein. The data show 650,000 to 1,000,000 distinct CDR3 sequences, with 36% seen just once and 10% to 15% held by the top ten. Isolation recovered at least 6 million PBMCs from every sample.

V and J are TRBV7-8 and TRBJ2-5; D might be TRBD2 (6 bases). The sequencing input was blood. This sequence was found in a man between 18 and 29 years old in good health. CDR3 nucleotides: TGTGCCAGCAGGGACGGGAGTGACTTGAATGAGCAGTACTTC. It encodes CASRDGSDLNEQYF.